This T cell receptor beta chain was sequenced in a study of cytomegalovirus exposure and HLA in healthy donors. Study conclusions and caveats: A missense variant in DCLRE1C was later tied to TCR beta V- and J-gene trimming. Upon later analysis, HLA-associated TCR beta chains proved more clonally expanded than other, equally common chains. In a later analysis, CMV-associated beta chains were mostly HLA-associated, it appeared. CMV serostatus stood as the only immune exposure information on hand.

The PCR ran on 60 Vbeta and 13 Jbeta primers. Using immunoSEQ multiplex PCR, the repertoire was profiled, and TCRdb retains in-frame clones only, with some absent. The sample records some 96,000 clones, under 80% being singletons. This clone was counted a single time. Antigen: not known. Trimming took 4 bases from V and 5 from J; bases not matched to a gene: 3. The CDR3 runs to 15 residues. CDR1 and CDR2 (germline): SGHNT, YYREEE (reference sequence). The TCR originated in a man in his forties in good health and CMV-seropositive. V and J are TRBV5-4 and TRBJ2-3, with 14 nucleotides matching TRBD2. The sample taken for sequencing was PBMCs. DNA of the CDR3: TGTGCCAGCAGCCCAGGACTAGCGGGAGGAGATACGCAGTATTTT. Its translation: CASSPGLAGGDTQYF. Variable domain in full (rest from reference TRBV5-4 and TRBJ2-3): ETGVTQSPTHLIKTRGQQVTLRCSSQSGHNTVSWYQQALGQGPQFIFQYYREEENGRGNFPPRFSGLQFPNYSSELNVNALELDDSALYLCASSPGLAGGDTQYFGPGTRLTVL.